The present TCR beta chain was sequenced within a study of shared clonotypes between healthy human individuals. Points from the study as a whole: Clonotype sharing among donors was expected to depend on sequencing depth.

The repertoire was sequenced with immunoSEQ multiplex PCR; TCRdb's copy has only in-frame clones and lacks some. The sample records 2 million to 2.5 million clones, 95% being singletons. In regard to this clone: Its specificity is unknown.

This CDR3 spans 13 amino acids. Germline CDR1 SNHLY, CDR2 FYNNEI. V was pared by 7 bases and J by 1 base, with 3 bases of the junction left unmatched. Sequenced input: naive CD4+ T cells sorted from blood. Subset indicated: CD45RA+ positively selected. The receptor's source is a man aged 18 to 35 in good health. The chain carries TRBV2 and TRBJ2-5; 7 bases map to TRBD2. CDR3 nucleotide sequence: TGTGCCAGCATGGCTAGCGGCCAAGAGACCCAGTACTTC. Encoded protein: CASMASGQETQYF. The variable domain in full, with the rest retrieved from reference TRBV2 and TRBJ2-5, is EPEVTQTPSHQVTQMGQEVILRCVPISNHLYFYWYRQILGQKVEFLVSFYNNEISEKSEIFDDQFSVERPDGSNFTLKIRSTKLEDSAMYFCASMASGQETQYFGPGTRLLVL.